In its sample, the clone carrying this T cell receptor (beta chain) was seen a few times. The sample belongs to a study of cytomegalovirus exposure and HLA in healthy donors. In germline, CDR1 is SGHVS, CDR2 FQNEAQ. This CDR3 has 14 amino acids. Losses at the gene ends were 5 bases for V and 3 bases for J; bases not matched to a gene: 5. With 60 Vbeta and 13 Jbeta primers, the PCR was carried out. TCRdb's table, derived via immunoSEQ multiplex PCR, lists solely in-frame clones and lacks some. The sample has 55,000 or so clones; around 70% are singletons. The V and J genes are TRBV7-8 and TRBJ1-1, with 8 bases lining up with TRBD1. The TCR was taken from a man younger than 35 in good health and CMV-seronegative. Specimen: PBMCs. The CDR3 nucleotides are TGTGCCAGCAGCACTCGACAGGGGCACACTGAAGCTTTCTTT. It translates to CASSTRQGHTEAFF.